This TCR beta chain was sequenced in a study of T-cell memory formation after mild COVID-19. Findings of the study overall: Most CD4+ clones that shrank were in CM and EM, while CD8+ ones turned up in EMRA. Several responding clones turned up in pre-infection memory, indicating that cross-reactive memory may have taken part.

A remark on this clonotype: Antigen unknown.

The CDR3 runs 12 residues. The ends were cut back, 4 bases at V and 7 bases at J, with 10 bases in the middle. Per germline, CDR1 SEHNR and CDR2 FQNEAQ (reference sequence). TCRdb called the 5' RACE reads again in MiXCR, with one record for every CDR3 protein. The sample carries 110,000 to 150,000 distinct CDR3 sequences, around 14% recorded once. The sequence came from an adult woman who had mild COVID-19 (a few samples of this study predate the infection). Cell type and time point are not known. The sequenced material came from PBMCs or a T cell subset sorted from them (not recorded which). This chain uses TRBV7-9 with TRBJ1-1, with unresolved D. Here the CDR3 DNA reads TGTGCCAGCAGCTCGTCTCGGGTTGAAGCTTTCTTT. It encodes CASSSSRVEAFF.